Below, 14 T cell receptor beta chains from the same sample are listed, as sequenced in a study of tumor-infiltrating lymphocytes in primary liver carcinoma. TCR beta cDNA came from roughly 0.45 ug total RNA, primed with a constant-region primer. Three nested multiplex PCR rounds, a slightly modified ARM-PCR method, built the TCR beta libraries. In the first two PCR rounds, TRBV1-TRBV30 forward primers were paired with a C-beta reverse primer, and each round lasted roughly 9 cycles. A single record per CDR3 protein comes from TCRdb applying MiXCR to the multiplex PCR reads. Among hundreds of thousands of distinct CDR3 sequences listed, about 62% were seen once. The blood RNA (from unsorted whole blood) was obtained, and germline DNA was also extracted. The sequenced sample consisted of peripheral blood. The receptors derive from a man in his forties with primary liver carcinoma and hepatitis B virus infection.

Many counts were recorded for this clonotype. The CDR3 reads CSVGLGQNYGYTF. The DNA for the CDR3 is TGCAGCGTCGGACTGGGACAGAACTATGGCTACACCTTC. The rearrangement joins TRBV29-1 to TRBJ1-2, with 7 bases identical to TRBD1. This CDR3 comprises 13 residues. CDR1 SQVTM and CDR2 ANQGSEA come from the germline V gene. The junction had 6 bases not matched to a gene; V was cut back by 6 bases and J by 2 bases.

This clonotype was seen a few times. The chain has TRBV11-2 and TRBJ2-2; TRBD2 matches 9 bases. In germline, CDR1 is SGHAT, CDR2 FQNNGV. CDR3 size: 14 residues. CDR3 residues: CTTSSGRYTGELFF. The CDR3, as DNA: TGTACCACTTCGAGCGGGAGGTATACCGGGGAGCTGTTTTTT. Complete variable domain (other parts from reference TRBV11-2 and TRBJ2-2): EAGVAQSPRYKIIEKRQSVAFWCNPISGHATLYWYQQILGQGPKLLIQFQNNGVVDDSQLPKDRFSAERLKGVDSTLKIQPAKLEDSAVYLCTTSSGRYTGELFFGEGSRLTVL.

This clonotype came up many times. J is TRBJ2-2 and V is TRBV12-3 or TRBV12-4, with D hard to call. The CDR3 runs 13 residues. V was pared by 7 bases and J by 0 bases, with 6 bases between. The CDR3 coding sequence is TGTGCCAGCACCGGCGCGAACACCGGGGAGCTGTTTTTT. It is translated as CASTGANTGELFF.

This clonotype was picked up a small number of times. The V call is TRBV5-1, the J call TRBJ2-7; D not resolved. V lost 3 bases and J 3 bases, leaving 19 bases between the germline ends. The V gene's germline CDR1 is SGHRS and CDR2 YFSETQ. The CDR3 is 16 residues long. CDR3 protein: CASSSVQAANHYEQYF. The DNA of the CDR3 is TGCGCCAGCAGCTCCGTCCAGGCCGCAAACCACTACGAGCAGTACTTC.

This clonotype has a single count. A much larger clone differs from this one at a single base, so this may be a read error. The V call is TRBV4-2, the J call TRBJ1-2; 7 nucleotides agree with TRBD1. The CDR3 has 16 residues. CDR1 LGHNA and CDR2 YNFKEQ come from the germline V gene. CDR3 bases: TGTGCCAACAGCCAAGATCTGGGACAGCCTTACTATGGCTACACCTTC. Its protein product is CANSQDLGQPYYGYTF.

About this clonotype itself: At one boundary the junction diverges from the germline segment, which might be a read error. This chain joins TRBV11-2 and TRBJ2-1; 8 nucleotides match TRBD2. The length of the CDR3 is 15 residues. Germline loops: CDR1 SGHAT, CDR2 FQNNGV. The CDR3 DNA follows: TGTGCCAGCAGCGATAGCGGGATGGTAGCAAATGAGCACTTCTTC. It encodes CASSDSGMVANEHFF.

The chain recombines TRBV5-4 with TRBJ1-5, with 12 bases that match TRBD1. This CDR3 region has 16 residues. V was clipped by 4 bases and J by 2 bases; unmatched bases: 4. The germline CDR1 and CDR2 sequences are SGHNT and YYREEE (reference sequence). The CDR3 DNA follows: TGTGCCAGCAGCGCCGGGACAGGGGGCGGCAATCAGCCCCAGCATTTT. This sequence encodes CASSAGTGGGNQPQHF. Supplemented by reference TRBV5-4 and TRBJ1-5, the full variable domain reads ETGVTQSPTHLIKTRGQQVTLRCSSQSGHNTVSWYQQALGQGPQFIFQYYREEENGRGNFPPRFSGLQFPNYSSELNVNALELDDSALYLCASSAGTGGGNQPQHFGDGTRLSIL.

Details on this clonotype: The conserved phenylalanine or tryptophan normally closing the CDR3 is absent here, so this likely arose from a read error. The gene calls are TRBV6-5 and TRBJ1-2; the D is unclear. Trimming took off 6 bases at V and 0 bases at J, with 11 bases between the two ends. The CDR3 has 14 amino acids. CDR1 is MNHEY and CDR2 is SVGAGI in the germline V gene. The CDR3 reads CASRTTLSNYGYTL. Here the CDR3 DNA reads TGTGCCAGCAGGACGACCCTTTCTAACTATGGCTACACCCTC.

This clonotype was observed many times. V usage is TRBV4-1 and J usage is TRBJ2-7; TRBD1 might be the D (5 bases). The CDR3 is 15 residues long. The V end lost 0 bases, the J end lost 3 bases, and 12 bases lay between the germline ends. Germline V gives CDR1 MGHRA, CDR2 YSYEKL. The CDR3 nucleotides read TGCGCCAGCAGCCAAGATAGGGGCAGCAACTACGAGCAGTACTTC. Residues: CASSQDRGSNYEQYF.

To note about this clonotype: A much larger clonotype is one base distant, so this may be a read error. This sequence joins TRBV29-1 and TRBJ2-1; 8 nucleotides align to TRBD2. The CDR3 runs to 12 residues. Germline V gives CDR1 SQVTM, CDR2 ANQGSEA. The CDR3 sequence: CSAGLAYNKQFF. The DNA for the CDR3 is TGCAGCGCTGGACTAGCCTACAATAAGCAGTTCTTC.

This clonotype was seen repeatedly, ten times or more. J is TRBJ1-2 and V is TRBV14; TRBD1 matches 7 bases. CDR1 and CDR2 from the germline V gene are SGHDN and FVKESK. Trimming removed 4 bases from V and 5 bases from J; junction bases left unmatched: 4. CDR3 size: 13 residues. The CDR3 region is CASSLTGRYGYTF. CDR3 coding DNA: TGTGCCAGCAGCCTGACAGGGAGATATGGCTACACCTTC. Complete variable domain (other parts from reference TRBV14 and TRBJ1-2): EAGVTQFPSHSVIEKGQTVTLRCDPISGHDNLYWYRRVMGKEIKFLLHFVKESKQDESGMPNNRFLAERTGGTYSTLKVQPAELEDSGVYFCASSLTGRYGYTFGSGTRLTVV.

The rearrangement joins TRBV30 to TRBJ1-1; unclear D gene. Looked up from germline, CDR1 is GTSNPN and CDR2 is SVGIG (reference sequence). The CDR3 contains 13 residues. V lost 1 base and J 0 bases, leaving 6 bases between the germline ends. As DNA, the CDR3 is TGTGCCTGGAGTGCTATGATGAACACTGAAGCTTTCTTT. It translates to CAWSAMMNTEAFF.

This clonotype came up many times. The chain carries TRBV12-3 or TRBV12-4 and TRBJ1-2; 8 bases are a match to TRBD1. The CDR3 spans 15 residues. Unmatched junction bases numbered 2, after V lost 0 bases and J lost 2 bases. CDR3 sequence reads: CASSLASGGNYGYTF. The DNA for the CDR3 is TGTGCCAGCAGTTTAGCCTCAGGGGGCAACTATGGCTACACCTTC.

On this clonotype itself: Since no conserved phenylalanine or tryptophan closes the CDR3, a read error is the likely cause. The J gene is TRBJ2-1, the V gene TRBV11-2; 7 bases map to TRBD2. The CDR3 is 16 residues long. Germline V gene lookup returns CDR1 SGHAT and CDR2 FQNNGV. The CDR3 loop reads CASSPTMGGFYNEQFL. The CDR3 DNA sequence: TGTGCTAGCAGCCCAACAATGGGAGGGTTTTACAATGAGCAGTTCCTC.